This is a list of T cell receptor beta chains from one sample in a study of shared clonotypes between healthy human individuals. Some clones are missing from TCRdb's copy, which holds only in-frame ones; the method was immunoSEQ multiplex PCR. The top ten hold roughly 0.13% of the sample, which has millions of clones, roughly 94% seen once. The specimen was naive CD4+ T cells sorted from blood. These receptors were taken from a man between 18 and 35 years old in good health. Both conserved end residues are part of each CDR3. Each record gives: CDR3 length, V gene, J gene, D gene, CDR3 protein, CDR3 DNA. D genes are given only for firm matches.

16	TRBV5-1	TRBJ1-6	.	CASSLARGVFNSPLHF	TGCGCCAGCAGCTTAGCGCGGGGAGTCTTTAATTCACCCCTCCACTTT
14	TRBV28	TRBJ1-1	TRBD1	CASRPGQMNTEAFF	TGTGCCTCCAGACCGGGACAGATGAACACTGAAGCTTTCTTT
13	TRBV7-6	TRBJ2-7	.	CASSLAPTGEQYF	TGTGCCAGCAGCTTGGCACCCACGGGCGAGCAGTACTTC
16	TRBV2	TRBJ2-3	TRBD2	CASSELTSGGTDTQYF	TGTGCCAGCAGTGAATTGACTAGCGGGGGCACAGATACGCAGTATTTT
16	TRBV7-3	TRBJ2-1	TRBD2	CASSFKRGSSYNEQFF	TGTGCCAGCAGCTTCAAGCGGGGGAGCTCCTACAATGAGCAGTTCTTC
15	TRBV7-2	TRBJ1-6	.	CASSSWVWANRPLHF	TGTGCCAGCAGCTCTTGGGTCTGGGCTAACCGGCCCCTCCACTTT
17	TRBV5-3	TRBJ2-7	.	CARSQFPRRALTYEQYF	TGTGCCAGAAGCCAGTTTCCACGGAGGGCACTAACCTACGAGCAGTACTTC
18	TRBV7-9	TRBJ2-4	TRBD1	CASSLAAGTAYAKNIQYF	TGTGCCAGCAGCTTAGCGGCCGGGACAGCATATGCCAAAAACATTCAGTACTTC
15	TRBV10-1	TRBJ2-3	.	CASSDRDGNTDTQYF	TGCGCCAGCAGTGACCGGGACGGCAACACAGATACGCAGTATTTT
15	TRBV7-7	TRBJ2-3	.	CASSLGGTPGDTQYF	TGTGCTAGCAGCTTAGGAGGAACTCCAGGGGATACGCAGTATTTT